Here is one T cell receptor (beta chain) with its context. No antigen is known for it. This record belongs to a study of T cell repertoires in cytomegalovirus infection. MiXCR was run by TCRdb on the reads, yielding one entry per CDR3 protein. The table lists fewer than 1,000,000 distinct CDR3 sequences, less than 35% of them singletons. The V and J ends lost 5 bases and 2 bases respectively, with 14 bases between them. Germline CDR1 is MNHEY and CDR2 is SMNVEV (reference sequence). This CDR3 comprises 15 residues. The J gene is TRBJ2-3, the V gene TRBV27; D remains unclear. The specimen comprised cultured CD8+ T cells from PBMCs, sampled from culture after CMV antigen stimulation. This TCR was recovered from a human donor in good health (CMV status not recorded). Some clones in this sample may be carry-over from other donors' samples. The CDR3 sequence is CASSNTFPPTDTQYF. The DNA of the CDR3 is TGTGCCAGCAGTAACACATTCCCCCCCACAGATACGCAGTATTTT.